Listed below are T cell receptor beta chains from one sample, sequenced in a study of T-cell reconstitution after alpha-beta-depleted transplantation in children. TCRdb processed the PCR reads anew with MiXCR; each CDR3 protein has one entry. The data contain 250,000 to 300,000 distinct CDR3 sequences, roughly a tenth of them singletons. Sequences were derived from PBMCs, sampled before TCRalphabeta/CD19-depleted stem cell transplant. These receptors came from a boy under two years old with acute myeloid leukemia, due to receive a stem cell transplant. CDR3s leave out the opening cysteine and the closing phenylalanine or tryptophan. Fields, in order: V gene, J gene, CDR3 protein.

TRBV7-3	TRBJ2-2	ASSFTGPGELF
TRBV2	TRBJ2-1	ASSELRGAVEQF
TRBV28	TRBJ2-1	ASSDRRGHSSYNEQF
TRBV7-3	TRBJ2-5	ASSLSGGAQETQY
TRBV4-3	TRBJ2-1	ASSQGLANNEQF
TRBV7-2	TRBJ1-5	ASSLSPGGGQPQH
TRBV7-8	TRBJ2-7	ASSSRRSPAYEQY
TRBV29-1	TRBJ2-7	SASDGTAYEQY
TRBV12-3/TRBV12-4	TRBJ2-2	ASSFGSAGELF
TRBV5-8	TRBJ2-1	ASSLARTTLYNEQF
TRBV5-5	TRBJ2-5	ASSRGDRGGETQY
TRBV6-4	TRBJ2-3	ASRMRGDVGTDTQY
TRBV5-1	TRBJ2-7	ASSLDGRPHYEQY
TRBV5-1	TRBJ2-7	ASSTSGPYEQY
TRBV28	TRBJ1-5	ASSLPGGFSNQPQH
TRBV7-3	TRBJ1-1	ASSLTPTGNTEAF
TRBV19	TRBJ2-2	ASNSGQGTGELF
TRBV20-1	TRBJ2-5	SARDGTNGAEETQY
TRBV5-1	TRBJ1-1	ASSLEGTGGTEAF
TRBV18	TRBJ2-7	ASSPEGTLMHEQY
TRBV5-1	TRBJ2-1	ASSQEGAYNEQF
TRBV7-2	TRBJ2-3	ASSLGTGIFSTDTQY
TRBV5-1	TRBJ2-1	ASSLLRDEQF
TRBV12-3/TRBV12-4	TRBJ2-3	ASTHREQADTQY
TRBV4-3	TRBJ2-1	ASSQDLPLAGGPYNEQF
TRBV12-3/TRBV12-4	TRBJ1-1	ASTHGQGLRVNTEAF
TRBV15	TRBJ2-3	ATSSGTGATDTQY
TRBV2	TRBJ2-3	ASSDPDRGATDTQY
TRBV20-1	TRBJ2-3	SARDEGGQKNTDTQY
TRBV11-3	TRBJ2-1	ASSLVRGSGNEQF
TRBV6-5	TRBJ1-2	ASSPDSGTGVLGYGYT
TRBV7-2	TRBJ2-7	ASSFSRDRSSYEQY
TRBV7-2	TRBJ2-1	ASSPWWVNEQF
TRBV7-9	TRBJ2-5	ASSLLDSKETQY
TRBV13	TRBJ2-2	ASNGPTPGELF
TRBV5-6	TRBJ2-1	ASSLEQGLNEQF
TRBV30	TRBJ2-3	AWSERGTGGGSTDTQY
TRBV30	TRBJ2-1	ASAIRAQMGGEQF
TRBV20-1	TRBJ2-3	SASDPGPDTQY
TRBV11-2	TRBJ1-4	ASSLEGRGRLNEKLF
TRBV27	TRBJ1-1	ASRFRPDRVTEAF
TRBV28	TRBJ2-7	ASSLLWVNYEQY
TRBV20-1	TRBJ2-3	SAAKTTNTDTQY
TRBV5-1	TRBJ2-7	ASSQDRGWSYEQY
TRBV4-2	TRBJ1-2	ASSQALPGVGYT
TRBV28	TRBJ1-3	ASGSLRGNTIY
TRBV28	TRBJ2-7	ASRPPGLGPLYEQY
TRBV11-1	TRBJ2-7	ASSFPMGQGAQSSYEQY
TRBV19	TRBJ2-1	ASSTTSGSSYNEQF
TRBV5-1	TRBJ2-2	ASSRTSGVTGELF
TRBV10-3	TRBJ2-5	AISGPRQETQY
TRBV12-3/TRBV12-4	TRBJ1-5	ASSPGTGRQPQH
TRBV28	TRBJ1-5	ASRRNRVRGPSNQPQH
TRBV4-2	TRBJ2-3	ASSQDPGTSSTDTQY
TRBV7-9	TRBJ2-1	ASSPRRGGGARNEQF